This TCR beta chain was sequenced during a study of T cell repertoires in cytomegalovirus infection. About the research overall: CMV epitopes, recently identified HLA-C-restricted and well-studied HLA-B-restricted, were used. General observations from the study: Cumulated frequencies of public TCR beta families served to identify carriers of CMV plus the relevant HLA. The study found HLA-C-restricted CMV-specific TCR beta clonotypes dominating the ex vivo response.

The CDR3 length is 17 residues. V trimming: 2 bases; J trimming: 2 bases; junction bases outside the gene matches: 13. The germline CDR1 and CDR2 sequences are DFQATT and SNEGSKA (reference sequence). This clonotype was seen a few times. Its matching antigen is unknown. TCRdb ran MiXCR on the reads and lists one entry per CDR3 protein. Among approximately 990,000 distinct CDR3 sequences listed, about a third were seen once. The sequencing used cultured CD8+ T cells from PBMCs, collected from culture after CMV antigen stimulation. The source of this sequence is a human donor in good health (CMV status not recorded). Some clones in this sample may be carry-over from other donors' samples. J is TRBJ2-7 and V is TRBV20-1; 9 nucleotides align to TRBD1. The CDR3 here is CSARSDALGTGPYEQYF. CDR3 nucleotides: TGCAGTGCTAGATCCGACGCCCTCGGGACAGGGCCCTACGAGCAGTACTTC.